This T cell receptor beta chain was sequenced for a study of Ad26.COV2.S vaccination and SARS-CoV-2 variants. Study-wide findings and caveats: Recipients of vaccine and of placebo showed similar breadth of their non-spike TCR repertoires.

The CDR3 consists of 16 residues. CDR1 is LGHNA and CDR2 is YSLEER in the germline V gene. Deletions cut 1 base from V and 1 base from J, with 13 bases between. Treatment reported: roughly 18 received Ad26.COV2.S at low or high dose, single or two shots; 5 received placebo; per-sample allocation not given. The investigators took samples on day 63 after the first vaccine or placebo injection. Clones were sequenced by immunoSEQ multiplex PCR, and TCRdb holds only the in-frame ones, with some missing. Of approximately 500,000 clones in the sample, approximately 90% were seen once. As for this clone: What it binds is not known.

The chain links TRBV4-3 to TRBJ1-2, with D possibly being TRBD1 (5 bases). The sequence derives from a person aged 18-60 years who received the Ad26.COV2.S COVID-19 vaccine or a placebo. Specimen: peripheral blood, collected in a trial of Ad26.COV2.S vaccine versus placebo. The CDR3 reads CASSQGTAGGNYGYTF. The CDR3 nucleotides read TGCGCCAGCAGCCAAGGGACCGCCGGGGGTAACTATGGCTACACCTTC.